This TCR beta chain was retrieved from a study of molecular identifiers for immune sequencing clone quantification. Overall study results and limits: Among effectors, clones above 20 RNA copies held over 99% of molecules; among naive cells, under 1%. Even with 990,000 or so naive cells present, spiked Jurkat TCR RNA from one cell was reportedly detectable.

Germline V gene sequence: CDR1 SQVTM, CDR2 ANQGSEA. Losses at the gene ends were 4 bases for V and 4 bases for J; bases not matched to a gene: 7. The CDR3 consists of 15 residues. At least ten counts were recorded for this clonotype. Its target is unknown. Naive CD8 T cells, phenotype CD8+CD4-CCR7+CD45RA+, were sorted. Using its own MiXCR run on the PCR reads, TCRdb lists one record per CDR3 protein. The sample records some 93,000 distinct CDR3 sequences, 21% being singletons. This sequence was found in a human donor in good health. Some libraries in this study had Jurkat cell RNA spiked in. The sequenced sample was naive CD8+ T cells from blood, with Jurkat cell RNA spiked in. Subset indicated: FACS-sorted CD8+CD4-CCR7+CD45RA+ naive T cells. V is TRBV29-1 and J is TRBJ1-3, with 10 positions matching TRBD1. The CDR3 protein is CSVVGTGDAGNTIYF. CDR3 bases: TGCAGCGTTGTTGGGACAGGGGATGCAGGAAACACCATATATTTT. Variable domain in full (rest from reference TRBV29-1 and TRBJ1-3): SAVISQKPSRDICQRGTSLTIQCQVDSQVTMMFWYRQQPGQSLTLIATANQGSEATYESGFVIDKFPISRPNLTFSTLTVSNMSPEDSSIYLCSVVGTGDAGNTIYFGEGSWLTVV.